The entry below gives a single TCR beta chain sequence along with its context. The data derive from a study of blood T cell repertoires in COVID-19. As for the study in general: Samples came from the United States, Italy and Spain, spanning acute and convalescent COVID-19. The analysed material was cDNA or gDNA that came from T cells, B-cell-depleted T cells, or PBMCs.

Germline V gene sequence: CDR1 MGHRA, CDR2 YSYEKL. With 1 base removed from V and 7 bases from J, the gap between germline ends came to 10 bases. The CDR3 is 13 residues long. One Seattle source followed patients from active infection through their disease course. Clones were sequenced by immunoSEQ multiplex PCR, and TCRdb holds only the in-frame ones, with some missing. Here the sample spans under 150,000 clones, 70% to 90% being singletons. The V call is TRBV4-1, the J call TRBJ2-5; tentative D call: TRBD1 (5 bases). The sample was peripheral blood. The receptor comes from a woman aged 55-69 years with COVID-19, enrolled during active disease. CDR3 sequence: CASSQAGLGTQYF. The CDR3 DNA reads TGCGCCAGCAGCCAAGCAGGGTTGGGGACCCAGTACTTC.